This T cell receptor beta chain was obtained from a study of T-cell memory formation after mild COVID-19. Looking at the study overall: Clusters of TCRs were largely donor specific.

TCRdb used MiXCR to reprocess the 5' RACE reads, holding one entry per CDR3 protein. The table lists roughly 450,000 distinct CDR3 sequences, more than 15% of them singletons. Overall study findings and caveats: Second-wave clones with a day 37 peak had unconfirmed SARS-CoV-2 specificity. Later expanders leaned CD4+, whereas clones that contracted between day 15 and 85 were balanced CD4/CD8.

As to this clonotype: Antigen unknown.

After removal of 6 bases from V and 5 bases from J, the junction contained 12 bases not matched to a gene. CDR3 length equals 16 residues. The sequenced material came from PBMCs or a T cell subset sorted from them (not recorded which). V is TRBV12-3 or TRBV12-4 and J is TRBJ2-1, with 8 nucleotides matching TRBD1. The clonotype was recovered from a man aged 18-30 years who had mild COVID-19 (a few samples of this study predate the infection). Cell type and time point are not known. The CDR3 DNA follows: TGTGCCAGCAGCTCGAATCCCGGGACAGGTCACAATGAGCAGTTCTTC. Amino acids: CASSSNPGTGHNEQFF.